One sample yielded the 17 T cell receptor beta chains listed below, sequenced in a study of T-cell memory formation after mild COVID-19. TCRdb reanalysed the 5' RACE reads using MiXCR and keeps one entry per CDR3 protein. The table includes 560,000 or so distinct CDR3 sequences, roughly 17% detected once. The sequenced sample was PBMCs or a T cell subset sorted from them (not recorded which). These receptors were obtained from an adult woman who had mild COVID-19 (a few samples of this study predate the infection). Cell type and time point are not known.

This clonotype has a handful of counts. The rearrangement links TRBV5-1 to TRBJ1-1; D gene unclear. The V gene lost 0 bases and the J gene lost 9 bases, with 12 bases spanning the gap. From germline, CDR1 is SGHRS and CDR2 YFSETQ. The CDR3 is 13 residues long. Written as DNA, the CDR3 is TGCGCCAGCAGCTTGGCCGGGCGGCACCAAGCTTTCTTT. Protein: CASSLAGRHQAFF.

The chain combines TRBV4-1 with TRBJ2-7; 8 nucleotides match TRBD2. V trimming: 1 base; J trimming: 5 bases; junction bases outside the gene matches: 4. CDR3 size: 14 residues. CDR1 MGHRA and CDR2 YSYEKL come from the germline V gene. The CDR3 region is CASSQGGTRNEQYF. CDR3 nucleotides: TGCGCCAGCAGCCAAGGGGGGACTAGGAACGAGCAGTACTTC.

The chain recombines TRBV15 with TRBJ2-2; a weak D match, TRBD1 (6 bases). The CDR3 runs 14 residues. V was trimmed by 8 bases and J by 5 bases, leaving 15 bases between them. The germline V gene encodes CDR1 LNHNV and CDR2 YYDKDF (reference sequence). This chain's CDR3 is CATSRTRGTGELFF. CDR3 DNA: TGTGCCACCTCTCGGACGAGGGGGACCGGGGAGCTGTTTTTT.

The J gene is TRBJ1-6, the V gene TRBV7-3; unclear D gene. Looked up from germline, CDR1 is SGHTA and CDR2 is FQGTGA. There are 14 residues in the CDR3. The V end lost 5 bases, the J end lost 4 bases, and 9 bases lay between the germline ends. The CDR3 coding sequence is TGTGCCAGCAGCGAGTGGCCTTATAATTCACCCCTCCACTTT. Its protein product is CASSEWPYNSPLHF.

There are many counts of this clonotype. The CDR3 region has the DNA TGTGCCAGCAGCTTAGTCGGTAGCGGCTTAGGGGATACGCAGTATTTT. Encoded protein: CASSLVGSGLGDTQYF. The chain combines TRBV7-9 with TRBJ2-3; perhaps TRBD2 as D (6 bases). V lost 1 base and J lost 6, with 17 bases in between. The CDR3 has 16 amino acids. Germline CDR1 and CDR2: SEHNR and FQNEAQ (reference sequence).

This chain uses TRBV12-3 or TRBV12-4 with TRBJ2-2; D possibly corresponds to TRBD1 (6 bases). The CDR3 extends over 16 amino acids. V gave up 4 bases and J gave up 4 bases, with 16 bases separating them. As DNA, the CDR3 is TGTGCCAGCAGTTGGGGTAGTGCACAGGGCACCGGGGAGCTGTTTTTT. Its translation is CASSWGSAQGTGELFF.

CDR3 region: CSVAAGNYGYTF. The CDR3 DNA reads as TGCAGCGTTGCGGCAGGGAACTATGGCTACACCTTC. V gene TRBV29-1 combines with J gene TRBJ1-2; D might be TRBD1 (5 bases). From germline, CDR1 is SQVTM and CDR2 ANQGSEA. Deletions cut 4 bases from V and 2 bases from J, with 8 bases between. This CDR3 has 12 amino acids. The full variable domain, its missing parts supplied by reference TRBV29-1 and TRBJ1-2, is SAVISQKPSRDICQRGTSLTIQCQVDSQVTMMFWYRQQPGQSLTLIATANQGSEATYESGFVIDKFPISRPNLTFSTLTVSNMSPEDSSIYLCSVAAGNYGYTFGSGTRLTVV.

The chain employs TRBV20-1 and TRBJ1-5, with TRBD1 matching over 7 bases. CDR3 length: 13 amino acids. The junction had 7 bases not matched to a gene; V was cut back by 6 bases and J by 5 bases. From germline, CDR1 is DFQATT and CDR2 SNEGSKA (reference sequence). This chain's CDR3 is CSASWTGDQPQHF. CDR3 in DNA: TGCAGTGCGAGTTGGACAGGCGATCAGCCCCAGCATTTT.

This clonotype showed up just a few times. The rearrangement links TRBV6-4 to TRBJ2-2; the D gene could be TRBD1 or TRBD2 (5 bases each). The CDR3 length is 13 residues. Trimming removed 3 bases from V and 6 bases from J, with 8 bases in between. Germline values: CDR1 MRHNA, CDR2 SNTAGT. CDR3 in amino acids: CASSEVGAGELFF. CDR3 bases: TGTGCCAGCAGTGAGGTGGGGGCCGGGGAGCTGTTTTTT.

The V and J genes are TRBV5-5 and TRBJ2-6, with D possibly TRBD1 on 6 matching bases. Germline loops: CDR1 SGHKS, CDR2 YYEKEE (reference sequence). The germline V and J ends were trimmed by 0 bases and 0 bases, with 10 bases remaining between them. The CDR3 contains 17 residues. As DNA, the CDR3 is TGTGCCAGCAGCTTGGCAGGGGTTTACTCTGGGGCCAACGTCCTGACTTTC. This gives the protein CASSLAGVYSGANVLTF.

This clonotype turned up a few times. The genes are TRBV12-3 or TRBV12-4 and TRBJ2-7; 8 bases map to TRBD2. This CDR3 comprises 14 residues. With V trimmed by 6 bases and J by 7 bases, 11 bases remained unmatched. The CDR3 is CASSLSGKLREQYF. CDR3 in DNA: TGTGCCAGCAGCCTTAGCGGGAAGCTACGAGAGCAGTACTTC.

The sample holds a few counts of this clonotype. Here the CDR3 reads CASVQGRGNYNEQFF. CDR3 DNA: TGTGCCAGTGTCCAGGGCAGGGGGAATTACAATGAGCAGTTCTTC. This chain links TRBV19 with TRBJ2-1, with TRBD1 matching 7 bases. CDR3 length: 15 amino acids. With 8 bases clipped from V and 4 bases from J, the junction kept 11 bases outside the gene matches. Per the germline V gene, CDR1 is LNHDA and CDR2 is SQIVND (reference sequence). Looking up the rest from reference TRBV19 and TRBJ2-1 gives the full variable domain: DGGITQSPKYLFRKEGQNVTLSCEQNLNHDAMYWYRQDPGQGLRLIYYSQIVNDFQKGDIAEGYSVSREKKESFPLTVTSAQKNPTAFYLCASVQGRGNYNEQFFGPGTRLTVL.

There are a few counts of this clonotype. The chain carries TRBV12-3 or TRBV12-4 and TRBJ2-7, with TRBD2 identical over 9 bases. This CDR3 contains 17 residues. With V trimmed by 5 bases and J by 4 bases, 15 bases remained unmatched. CDR3 protein: CASSRRSSGIVRYEQYF. CDR3 in DNA: TGTGCCAGCAGTCGGCGGTCTAGCGGGATAGTTAGGTACGAGCAGTACTTC.

J is TRBJ1-2 and V is TRBV5-5; no clear D. Trimming cost V 1 base and J 4 bases, with 14 bases left between them. Germline V gene lookup returns CDR1 SGHKS and CDR2 YYEKEE (reference sequence). CDR3 length: 15 amino acids. CDR3 residues: CASSLTRSMSYGYTF. CDR3 DNA sequence: TGTGCCAGCAGCTTGACTCGGTCGATGAGCTATGGCTACACCTTC. The variable domain in full, completed from reference TRBV5-5 and TRBJ1-2, reads DAGVTQSPTHLIKTRGQQVTLRCSPISGHKSVSWYQQVLGQGPQFIFQYYEKEERGRGNFPDRFSARQFPNYSSELNVNALLLGDSALYLCASSLTRSMSYGYTFGSGTRLTVV.

This clonotype was seen ten or more times. A much bigger clone sits one base away, suggesting this may be a read error. The chain couples TRBV3-1 to TRBJ2-5, with D uncertain. Germline CDR1 LGHDT, CDR2 YNNKEL (reference sequence). The CDR3 spans 11 residues. Trimming pared 3 bases from V and 1 base from J, leaving 0 bases between. The CDR3 DNA is TGTGCCAGCAGCCACCAAGAGACCCAGTACTTC. Its protein product is CASSHQETQYF.

Only a few counts were recorded for this clonotype. The V and J genes are TRBV4-1 and TRBJ1-5, with D maybe TRBD1 (6 bases). The V gene's germline CDR1 is MGHRA and CDR2 YSYEKL. The ends were cut back, 3 bases at V and 0 bases at J, with 21 bases in the middle. The CDR3 consists of 19 residues. The CDR3 loop is CASSQVGHRDTLSNQPQHF. Here the CDR3 DNA reads TGCGCCAGCAGCCAGGTCGGTCACAGGGATACCCTTAGCAATCAGCCCCAGCATTTT.

This clonotype was found many times. The chain recombines TRBV12-3 or TRBV12-4 with TRBJ2-7, with TRBD2 matching 8 bases. This CDR3 is built from 14 residues. The J segment lost 4 bases and the V segment lost 3 bases, leaving 5 bases of the junction unmatched. CDR3 amino acids: CASSFRLAGYEQYF. CDR3 coding DNA: TGTGCCAGCAGTTTCCGATTAGCGGGATACGAGCAGTACTTC.